These T cell receptor beta chains were read from a single sample in a study of T-cell reconstitution after alpha-beta-depleted transplantation in children. TCRdb passed the PCR reads through MiXCR, listing each CDR3 protein once. The table shows about 460,000 distinct CDR3 sequences, with over 9.5% occurring only once. Material: PBMCs, mostly from graft donor cells, obtained 180 days after TCRalphabeta/CD19-depleted stem cell transplant. The receptors shown here come from a female patient aged 2 to 10 who had a stem cell transplant for aplastic anemia, so the T cells may come from the graft donor. Each CDR3 is given with its conserved first and last residue. The D gene is left open where the match is weak. Size values are once, few and many counts, or a class for expanded clones, and some rows have none.

V gene	J gene	clone size	D gene	CDR3 DNA	CDR3 protein
TRBV6-2/TRBV6-3	TRBJ2-1	few	NA	TGTGCCAGCAGTTACGGCCTTCGGGGGGAGCAGTTCTTC	CASSYGLRGEQFF
TRBV15	TRBJ2-1	many	TRBD2	TGTGCCACCAGCTCACGACTAGCGGGGGGCTCCTACAATGAGCAGTTCTTC	CATSSRLAGGSYNEQFF
TRBV11-2	TRBJ1-2	many	TRBD1	TGTGCCAGCAGCCCCCAGGGGTACAGGGGGGGGGTCAGTTATGGCTACACCTTC	CASSPQGYRGGVSYGYTF
TRBV11-1	TRBJ1-2	few	TRBD1	TGTGCCAGCAGCTCCTCACGGACAGGGTTCGAAGCTAACTATGGCTACACCTTC	CASSSSRTGFEANYGYTF
TRBV27	TRBJ1-4	few	NA	TGTGCCAGCAGCAGGACCCCAGGGACAACTAATGAAAAACTGTTTTTT	CASSRTPGTTNEKLFF
TRBV28	TRBJ2-1	NA	NA	TGTGCCAGCACCTCTACCTCGGCCGGGGACCCCTACAATGAGCAGTTCTTC	CASTSTSAGDPYNEQFF
TRBV6-5	TRBJ2-1	NA	NA	TGTGCCAGCAGTTCCCGGGCCTCCACCGGGGAGCAGTTCTTC	CASSSRASTGEQFF
TRBV6-2/TRBV6-3	TRBJ1-5	few	TRBD1	TGTGCCAGCAGTTACCCGACAGGGAATCAGCCCCAGCATTTT	CASSYPTGNQPQHF
TRBV3-1	TRBJ2-1	many	NA	TGTGCCAGCAGCAGAGGGGGAGTGCACTACAATGAGCAGTTCTTC	CASSRGGVHYNEQFF
TRBV12-5	TRBJ1-1	many	NA	TGTGCTAGTGGTTTGGTGGAGGGTCGAGCTTTCTTT	CASGLVEGRAFF
TRBV7-6	TRBJ2-3	few	TRBD1	TGTGCCAGCAGCTTAGGAGGGACAGGCACAGATACGCAGTATTTT	CASSLGGTGTDTQYF
TRBV29-1	TRBJ1-6	NA	TRBD1	TGCAGCGTTGGCCGGGACAGAAATTCACCCCTCCACTTT	CSVGRDRNSPLHF
TRBV3-1	TRBJ1-2	many	TRBD1	TGTGCCAGCAGCCTAGACAGGGTCTATGGCTACACCTTC	CASSLDRVYGYTF
TRBV25-1	TRBJ2-6	few	TRBD1	TGTGCCAGCAGTGAATCCCCCGGGACAGGGAGGCCTGGGGCCAACGTCCTGACTTTC	CASSESPGTGRPGANVLTF
TRBV12-3/TRBV12-4	TRBJ2-1	many	NA	TGTGCCAGCAGTTTCGACAGGAGCGCGTACAATGAGCAGTTCTTC	CASSFDRSAYNEQFF
TRBV7-2	TRBJ2-1	NA	NA	TGTGCCAGCAGCTTATACGGAATCAATGAGCAGTTCTTC	CASSLYGINEQFF
TRBV7-2	TRBJ2-1	NA	TRBD2	TGTGCCAGCAGCTTGCCCCGGGCTAGCGGTACCAATGAGCAGTTCTTC	CASSLPRASGTNEQFF
TRBV24-1	TRBJ2-3	NA	NA	TGTGCCACCAGTGATTTGCTGACGTCGGCAGATACGCAGTATTTT	CATSDLLTSADTQYF
TRBV29-1	TRBJ2-1	many	TRBD1	TGCAGCGTTCAAGCCGGACAGGGAGTCTACAATGAGCAGTTCTTC	CSVQAGQGVYNEQFF
TRBV28	TRBJ1-1	NA	TRBD1	TGTGCCAGCGAAATGTCTGCTACAGGGGGCGCAGCTTTCTTT	CASEMSATGGAAFF
TRBV6-5	TRBJ1-3	NA	NA	TGTGCCAGCAGTTACAGTCGGCTCAGCTCTGGAAACACCATATATTTT	CASSYSRLSSGNTIYF
TRBV27	TRBJ1-2	few	NA	TGTGCCAGCAGTGACACGAGTGTAGGGAACTATGGCTACACCTTC	CASSDTSVGNYGYTF
TRBV27	TRBJ2-3	NA	TRBD1	TGTGCCAGCAGTCCCGGGACAGGGGGCGTCGGTACGCAGTATTTT	CASSPGTGGVGTQYF
TRBV27	TRBJ2-1	NA	TRBD2	TGTGCCAGCAGTTTTCTAGCGGGGTACCACAATGAGCAGTTCTTC	CASSFLAGYHNEQFF
TRBV15	TRBJ2-1	few	TRBD2	TGTGCCACCAGCAGGGCCATGGGACTAGCGGTCAACAATGAGCAGTTCTTC	CATSRAMGLAVNNEQFF
TRBV20-1	TRBJ2-2	many	NA	TGCAGTGCTAGTGTTCTAGCGATGAACACCGGGGAGCTGTTTTTT	CSASVLAMNTGELFF
TRBV7-2	TRBJ2-7	few	TRBD1	TGTGCCAGCAGCCAAAGACAGGGCTGGTACGAGCAGTACTTC	CASSQRQGWYEQYF
TRBV28	TRBJ2-2	few	TRBD2	TGTGCCAGCCGGGGACTAGCGCCGAACACCGGGGAGCTGTTTTTT	CASRGLAPNTGELFF
TRBV18	TRBJ2-2	NA	TRBD1	TGTGCCAGCTCACCGGACAGGACCGGGGAGCTGTTTTTT	CASSPDRTGELFF
TRBV21-1	TRBJ1-4	NA	NA	TGTGCCAGCAGCAAAGTAGGAGGATTCTATGAAAAACTGTTTTTT	CASSKVGGFYEKLFF
TRBV7-9	TRBJ2-1	few	NA	TGTGCCAGCACCCCTCGGGCTTTACACGAGCAGTTCTTC	CASTPRALHEQFF
TRBV6-1	TRBJ2-5	NA	TRBD2	TGTGCCAGCAGTCGATGGGGAACAAATAGCGGGAGTCCACTGGAGACCCAGTACTTC	CASSRWGTNSGSPLETQYF
TRBV5-6	TRBJ1-2	few	NA	TGTGCCAGCAGCGTCCCAGGGGTGACGGCGAGAGGCTACACCTTC	CASSVPGVTARGYTF
TRBV6-5	TRBJ2-7	few	NA	TGTGCCAGCAGTTACTCGATAAGGGACCACGAGCAGTACTTC	CASSYSIRDHEQYF
TRBV11-2	TRBJ2-5	few	TRBD1	TGTGCCAGCAGCCTCGGAAACAGGGGTGAGACCCAGTACTTC	CASSLGNRGETQYF
TRBV10-3	TRBJ1-4	many	TRBD1	TGTGCCATCAGTGAAGGGGGCACAACTAATGAAAAACTGTTTTTT	CAISEGGTTNEKLFF
TRBV6-5	TRBJ2-6	many	NA	TGTGCCAGCAGTTACTCGAGCTCAGGGGCTGGGGCCAACGTCCTGACTTTC	CASSYSSSGAGANVLTF
TRBV29-1	TRBJ2-7	many	NA	TGCAGCGTTGGGGGTCAGGAATCCTACGAGCAGTACTTC	CSVGGQESYEQYF
TRBV29-1	TRBJ1-5	NA	TRBD1	TGCAGCGCTGGGGACAGGGATCAGCCCCAGCATTTT	CSAGDRDQPQHF
TRBV7-9	TRBJ2-1	NA	NA	TGTGCCAGCAGCCCCCGGGAAGTGCAGGTCAACAATGAGCAGTTCTTC	CASSPREVQVNNEQFF
TRBV12-3/TRBV12-4	TRBJ2-2	many	NA	TGTGCCAGCAGTGCCAGACAGGCTAACACCGGGGAGCTGTTTTTT	CASSARQANTGELFF
TRBV29-1	TRBJ2-3	NA	NA	TGCAGCGTTGAAGGGGGACGCCACACAGATACGCAGTATTTT	CSVEGGRHTDTQYF
TRBV21-1	TRBJ1-1	few	NA	TGTGCCAGCAGCACCACCGGGACAGGGGGCCCCTGGAACACTGAAGCTTTCTTT	CASSTTGTGGPWNTEAFF
TRBV2	TRBJ1-6	many	NA	TGTGCCAGCAGTGAAGGATGGAATTCACCCCTCCACTTT	CASSEGWNSPLHF
TRBV9	TRBJ1-2	NA	NA	TGTGCCAGCAGCGTGCTACATTGGGGGGCCACTGGCTACACCTTC	CASSVLHWGATGYTF
TRBV2	TRBJ2-7	many	TRBD1	TGTGCCAGCCGCGACAGGGTAGGGTACGAGCAGTACTTC	CASRDRVGYEQYF
TRBV29-1	TRBJ2-5	many	TRBD1	TGCAGCACCCGGACAGGGAAAGAGACCCAGTACTTC	CSTRTGKETQYF
TRBV24-1	TRBJ2-5	NA	TRBD2	TGTGCCACCCGACCCGGCCGGGGGGAGGGAGAGACCCAGTACTTC	CATRPGRGEGETQYF
TRBV6-6	TRBJ2-7	NA	NA	TGTGCCAGCAGTTACATCAGGGTCTACGAGCAGTACTTC	CASSYIRVYEQYF
TRBV7-2	TRBJ2-2	many	NA	TGTGCCAGCAGCTTAGCGCTTGGGACCGGGGAGCTGTTTTTT	CASSLALGTGELFF
TRBV5-1	TRBJ2-7	many	NA	TGCGCCAGCAGCTGGGACTTCTCCTACGAGCAGTACTTC	CASSWDFSYEQYF
TRBV5-1	TRBJ2-6	NA	NA	TGCGCCAGCAGCCCCTTTGGGTCTGGGGCCAACGTCCTGACTTTC	CASSPFGSGANVLTF
TRBV7-7	TRBJ2-1	many	NA	TGTGCCAGCAGCTTGCTTAGCTCCTACAATGAGCAGTTCTTC	CASSLLSSYNEQFF